This T cell receptor beta chain was observed in a study of T cell responses to AZD1222 COVID-19 vaccine. Study-level results: The donor group comprised mostly white British people and more females; the analysis possibly underestimated clonal diversity. Of spike-specific TCRs, nearly half reportedly target regions left unmutated in variants. Baseline serostatus was positive in only six AZD1222 recipients.

This clone was observed once. The antigen is unknown. Trimming cost V 3 bases and J 4 bases, with 15 bases left between them. The CDR3 loop spans 15 amino acids. Germline CDR1 and CDR2: MNHEY and SVGAGI. The assay was immunoSEQ multiplex PCR, and TCRdb's table has in-frame clones only and misses some. The table records over 150,000 clones, 90% of them present only once. The chain recombines TRBV6-5 with TRBJ1-1, with D possibly matching TRBD1 (5 bases). The receptor was isolated from an adult in good health. This specimen was peripheral blood, taken on day 0 of AZD1222 vaccination. For the CDR3, the DNA is TGTGCCAGCAGTTATGCCCGGGGCGGTGGCACTGAAGCTTTCTTT. Its translation is CASSYARGGGTEAFF.